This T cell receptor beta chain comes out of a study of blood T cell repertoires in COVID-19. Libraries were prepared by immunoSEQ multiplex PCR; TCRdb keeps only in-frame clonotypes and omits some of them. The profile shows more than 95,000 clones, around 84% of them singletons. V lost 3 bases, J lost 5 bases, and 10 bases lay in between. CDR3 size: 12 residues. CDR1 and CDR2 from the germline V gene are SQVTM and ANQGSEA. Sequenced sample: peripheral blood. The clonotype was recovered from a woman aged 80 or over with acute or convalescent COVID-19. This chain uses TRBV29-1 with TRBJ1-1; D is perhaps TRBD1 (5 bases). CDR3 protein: CSVDQGGTEAFF. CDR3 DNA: TGCAGCGTTGACCAGGGAGGGACTGAAGCTTTCTTT.